This T cell receptor (beta chain) is drawn from a study of T cell changes during pregnancy in multiple sclerosis. Measured with immunoSEQ multiplex PCR; TCRdb has only the in-frame clones, and not every one. The sample carries nearly 45,000 clones, approximately 96% recorded once. CDR1 is MNHEY and CDR2 is SMNVEV in the germline V gene (reference sequence). CDR3 length: 14 residues. Trimming cost V 5 bases and J 5 bases, with 15 bases left between them. The receptor was isolated from a female donor with multiple sclerosis, enrolled in a pregnancy study. The sample was peripheral blood, taken in the second trimester of pregnancy. V is TRBV27 and J is TRBJ1-1; D might be TRBD1 (6 bases). Here the CDR3 reads CASSPRGQRTEAFF. In DNA form, the CDR3 reads TGTGCCAGCAGTCCCCGTGGACAGAGGACTGAAGCTTTCTTT.